This TCR beta chain was sequenced in a study of identical twins. Study-level findings and limits: Partial confounding of zero-insertion analyses by invariant MAIT and iNKT cells was possible. Out-of-frame TCR alpha sharing observed in monozygotic twins exceeded model estimates. Cord blood beta clonotypes present at high abundance carried fewer insertions; no such pattern appeared in memory repertoires.

A universal primer binding site was introduced by template switching. The final cDNA contained unique molecular identifiers. One entry per CDR3 protein, called by TCRdb with MiXCR from the 5' RACE reads. The data show about 240,000 distinct CDR3 sequences, with roughly 10% seen just once and about a tenth held by the top ten. The CDR3 is 18 amino acids. As regards this clonotype: What it binds is unknown.

This TCR came from a man aged 45-65 years in good health. The sample comprised memory T cells sorted from blood. The gene calls are TRBV12-3 or TRBV12-4 and TRBJ2-3; D might be TRBD1 (5 bases). Written as DNA, the CDR3 is TGTGCAGACAGTCCAGGAGTCGTGGGGAAAGTGAGCACAGATACGCAGTATTTT. Protein sequence: CADSPGVVGKVSTDTQYF.